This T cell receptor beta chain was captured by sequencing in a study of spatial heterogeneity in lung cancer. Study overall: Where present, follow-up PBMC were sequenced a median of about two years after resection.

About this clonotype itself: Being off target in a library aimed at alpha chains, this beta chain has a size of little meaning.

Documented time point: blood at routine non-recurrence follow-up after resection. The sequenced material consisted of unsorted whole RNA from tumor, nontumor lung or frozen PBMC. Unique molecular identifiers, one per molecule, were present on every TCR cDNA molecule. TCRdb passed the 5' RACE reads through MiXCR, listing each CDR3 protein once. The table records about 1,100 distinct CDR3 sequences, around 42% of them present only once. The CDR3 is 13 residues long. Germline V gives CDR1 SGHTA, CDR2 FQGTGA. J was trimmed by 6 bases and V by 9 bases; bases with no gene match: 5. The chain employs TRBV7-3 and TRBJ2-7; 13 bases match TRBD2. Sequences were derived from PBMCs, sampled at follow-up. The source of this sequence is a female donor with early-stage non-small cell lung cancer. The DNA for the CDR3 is TGTGCCAGTGCCGGGACTAGCGGGACCGAGCAGTACTTC. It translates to CASAGTSGTEQYF.